Given below is one T cell receptor (beta chain) in context. The antigen is unknown. Produced via immunoSEQ multiplex PCR; TCRdb's table is partial and in-frame only. Of approximately 35,000 clones in the sample, approximately 96% are singletons; the top ten hold 6% to 7%. Per germline, CDR1 MNHNS and CDR2 SASEGT. The CDR3 runs to 13 residues. Germline trimming cut 7 bases from V and 4 bases from J; bases unmatched to any gene: 4. These data are taken from a study of T cells in tuberculosis. Across the study: In South Africa, adults with active tuberculosis were compared with IGRA-negative and latently infected IGRA-positive adolescents.

The study, taken as a whole, reports: Smaller distances to GMM-specific TCRs suggested their expansion in active tuberculosis.

The chain is built from TRBV6-1 and TRBJ2-7, with 10 nucleotides matching TRBD2. Sequenced input: PBMCs. This clonotype originated in a donor aged 10-29 years with latent tuberculosis or without tuberculosis infection. The CDR3 DNA reads as TGTGCCAGCATCCTAGCGGGAGCATACGAGCAGTACTTC. Residues: CASILAGAYEQYF.